The rows below give T cell receptor beta chains drawn from one sample of a study of blood T cells in healthy people across ages. MiXCR was run by TCRdb on the 5' RACE reads, yielding one entry per CDR3 protein. Of 710,000 or so distinct CDR3 sequences listed, roughly 20% are singletons. Sequencing was performed on blood. The receptors were sampled from a man between 65 and 85 years old in good health. Both conserved end residues are part of each CDR3. The D gene is left open where the match is weak. Size is stated for part of the rows, as once, few or many counts, or as a class when the clone is expanded.

CDR3aa	CDR3nt	abundance	d_gene	v_gene	j_gene
CASSPLGLARYTSYNEQFF	TGTGCCAGTAGTCCCCTAGGACTAGCGAGATATACCTCCTACAATGAGCAGTTCTTC	-	TRBD2	TRBV19	TRBJ2-1
CSVEDRYRDSGNTIYF	TGCAGCGTTGAAGATCGGTACAGGGATTCTGGAAACACCATATATTTT	-	-	TRBV29-1	TRBJ1-3
CASSRRRSGPNTEAFF	TGTGCCAGCAGTCGTAGGAGATCGGGACCGAACACTGAAGCTTTCTTT	-	-	TRBV6-1	TRBJ1-1
CASSSDQTSGRIGELFF	TGTGCCAGCAGTTCAGACCAGACTAGCGGGAGAATCGGGGAGCTGTTTTTT	-	TRBD2	TRBV12-3/TRBV12-4	TRBJ2-2
CASSSRAGRTDTQYF	TGTGCCAGCAGTTCGCGAGCGGGTCGCACAGATACGCAGTATTTT	many	-	TRBV12-3/TRBV12-4	TRBJ2-3
CASSVVEVYSGNTIYF	TGTGCCAGCAGCGTCGTGGAGGTTTACTCTGGAAACACCATATATTTT	-	-	TRBV6-6	TRBJ1-3
CATSRSRPDTQYF	TGTGCCACCAGCAGATCCCGGCCCGATACGCAGTATTTT	few	-	TRBV15	TRBJ2-3
CASSPNPGTSGTGELFF	TGTGCCAGCAGTCCTAACCCCGGTACTAGCGGCACCGGGGAGCTGTTTTTT	-	TRBD2	TRBV28	TRBJ2-2
CATKRDGLNYGYTF	TGTGCCACCAAGAGGGACGGATTAAACTATGGCTACACCTTC	-	-	TRBV10-3	TRBJ1-2
CASSSGSANEELFF	TGTGCCAGCAGTTCAGGGAGCGCTAATGAAGAACTGTTTTTT	-	-	TRBV28	TRBJ1-4
CASIDRGFGYTF	TGTGCCAGCATCGACAGGGGGTTTGGCTACACCTTC	-	TRBD1	TRBV6-6	TRBJ1-2
CSVRPQGGSYEQYF	TGCAGCGTGCGTCCCCAGGGGGGGTCCTACGAGCAGTACTTC	once	-	TRBV29-1	TRBJ2-7
CASRSGSSYEQYF	TGTGCCAGCAGGTCGGGATCTTCCTACGAGCAGTACTTC	few	-	TRBV28	TRBJ2-7
CSVIPGTIGELFF	TGCAGCGTTATTCCCGGGACGATCGGGGAGCTGTTTTTT	few	-	TRBV29-1	TRBJ2-2
CASSSGWTGNEQFF	TGCGCCAGTAGCTCGGGTTGGACGGGCAATGAGCAGTTCTTC	-	-	TRBV5-1	TRBJ2-1
CASRSSAQPQHF	TGTGCCAGCAGGAGTTCAGCTCAGCCCCAGCATTTT	few	-	TRBV12-3/TRBV12-4	TRBJ1-5
CAISDVGDSNQPQHF	TGTGCCATCAGTGATGTGGGGGATAGCAATCAGCCCCAGCATTTT	few	-	TRBV10-3	TRBJ1-5
CASSTYEQCF	TGTGCCAGCAGCACCTACGAGCAGTGCTTC	few	-	TRBV6-1	TRBJ2-7
CASSNWDYTDTQYF	TGTGCCAGCAGCAATTGGGACTACACAGATACGCAGTATTTT	few	TRBD2	TRBV5-4	TRBJ2-3
CASSLRAGGRNEQFF	TGTGCCAGCAGTTTACGAGCGGGAGGAAGAAATGAGCAGTTCTTC	-	TRBD2	TRBV12-3/TRBV12-4	TRBJ2-1
CSASRANPDNEQFF	TGCAGTGCTAGTCGTGCGAACCCCGACAATGAGCAGTTCTTC	few	-	TRBV20-1	TRBJ2-1
CSDQDSTDTQYF	TGCAGCGATCAGGACAGCACAGATACGCAGTATTTT	few	-	TRBV29-1	TRBJ2-3
CASSPSGWNEQFF	TGTGCCAGCAGCCCCAGTGGGTGGAATGAGCAGTTCTTC	few	-	TRBV9	TRBJ2-1
CAISEPGDRQFF	TGTGCCATCAGTGAACCGGGGGACCGTCAGTTCTTC	-	-	TRBV10-3	TRBJ2-1
CASSLASLAGGPSTDAQYF	TGTGCCAGCAGTTTAGCGTCGCTAGCGGGGGGGCCAAGCACAGATGCGCAGTATTTT	once	TRBD2	TRBV12-3/TRBV12-4	TRBJ2-3
CASSDTDSSYNEQFF	TGTGCCAGCAGTGACACGGATTCCTCCTACAATGAGCAGTTCTTC	many	-	TRBV6-4	TRBJ2-1
CATSDRTPGQGFWSDEQFF	TGTGCCACCAGTGATCGAACTCCGGGACAGGGTTTCTGGTCCGATGAGCAGTTCTTC	few	TRBD1	TRBV24-1	TRBJ2-1
CASSLFGGMGFYEQYF	TGTGCCAGCAGTTTATTCGGCGGAATGGGGTTCTACGAGCAGTACTTC	few	-	TRBV27	TRBJ2-7
CSAGLGTGGSNQPQHF	TGCAGTGCAGGGCTCGGGACAGGGGGCAGCAATCAGCCCCAGCATTTT	many	TRBD1	TRBV20-1	TRBJ1-5
CSARRSLAVPGGTQYF	TGCAGTGCTAGAAGATCTCTAGCGGTCCCGGGGGGGACCCAGTACTTC	few	TRBD2	TRBV20-1	TRBJ2-5
CASSTRQGVGNIQYF	TGCGCCAGCAGCACGCGACAGGGTGTCGGAAACATTCAGTACTTC	many	TRBD1	TRBV5-1	TRBJ2-4
CASSFAGGRHYEQYF	TGTGCCAGCAGTTTTGCGGGGGGTCGTCATTACGAGCAGTACTTC	few	TRBD2	TRBV12-3/TRBV12-4	TRBJ2-7
CASSQVGEGGEKLFF	TGTGCCAGCAGCCAAGTAGGAGAGGGTGGTGAAAAACTGTTTTTT	many	-	TRBV4-2	TRBJ1-4
CASRTGPEDTIYF	TGCGCCAGCCGCACGGGGCCAGAGGACACCATATATTTT	-	-	TRBV5-1	TRBJ1-3
CASSQEGQQNTDTQYF	TGCGCCAGCAGCCAAGAGGGGCAGCAGAACACAGATACGCAGTATTTT	few	-	TRBV4-3	TRBJ2-3
CASSNGQGLSTEAFF	TGTGCCAGCTCTAATGGACAGGGCCTAAGCACTGAAGCTTTCTTT	-	TRBD1	TRBV6-2/TRBV6-3	TRBJ1-1
CASSSLRRVGQFF	TGTGCCAGCTCATCGCTCCGAAGGGTGGGGCAGTTCTTC	-	-	TRBV18	TRBJ2-1
CASSMGQGEIETQYF	TGTGCCAGCAGCATGGGACAGGGCGAAATCGAAACGCAGTATTTT	-	TRBD1	TRBV7-9	TRBJ2-3
CASSLLGGYQPQHF	TGTGCCAGCAGCTTACTAGGGGGGTATCAGCCCCAGCATTTT	-	-	TRBV7-8	TRBJ1-5
CASSYSTDTEAFF	TGTGCCAGCAGTTATTCGACAGACACTGAAGCTTTCTTT	few	-	TRBV12-3/TRBV12-4	TRBJ1-1
CASSSERDSYNEQFF	TGTGCCAGCTCTAGTGAGCGGGACTCCTACAATGAGCAGTTCTTC	few	TRBD2	TRBV28	TRBJ2-1